This T cell receptor (beta chain) stems from a study of identical twins. Healthy Caucasians were all of the donors. Many counts were recorded for this clonotype. Its cognate antigen is unknown. Overall study results and limits: Researchers reported weaker excess twin sharing in beta out-of-frame sequences. Zero-insertion analyses could be partly confounded by invariant MAIT and iNKT cells.

In TCRdb, the 5' RACE reads were re-called with MiXCR into one record per CDR3 protein. Of some 500,000 distinct CDR3 sequences in the sample, approximately 15% were seen once. Deletions cut 4 bases from V and 5 bases from J, with 13 bases between. Looked up from germline, CDR1 is KGHDR and CDR2 is SFDVKD. This CDR3 contains 14 residues. Another study also made use of these data, one on yellow fever vaccine responses in identical twins.

Sequencing was carried out using CD4+ T cells sorted from blood. This clonotype originated in a woman aged 18-29 years in good health. The chain combines TRBV24-1 with TRBJ2-5; D might be TRBD1 (5 bases). CDR3 in amino acids: CATSDSQVGETQYF. As DNA, the CDR3 is TGTGCCACCAGTGACTCACAGGTGGGGGAGACCCAGTACTTC.